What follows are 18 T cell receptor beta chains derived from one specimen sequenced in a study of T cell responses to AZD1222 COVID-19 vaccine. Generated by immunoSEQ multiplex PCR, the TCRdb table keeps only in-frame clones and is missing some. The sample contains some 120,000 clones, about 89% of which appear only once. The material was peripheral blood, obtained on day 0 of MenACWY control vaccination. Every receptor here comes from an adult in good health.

This CDR3 reads CASSHDRVGEKLFF. The CDR3 nucleotides are TGTGCCAGCAGCCACGACAGGGTCGGTGAAAAACTGTTTTTT. This rearrangement joins TRBV5-6 to TRBJ1-4, with 7 positions matching TRBD1. CDR1 is SGHDT and CDR2 is YYEEEE in the germline V gene. The CDR3 consists of 14 residues. The V segment lost 4 bases and the J segment 7 bases; nucleotides outside the gene matches: 7. Using reference TRBV5-6 and TRBJ1-4 for the parts outside the CDR3, the full variable domain is DAGVTQSPTHLIKTRGQQVTLRCSPKSGHDTVSWYQQALGQGPQFIFQYYEEEERQRGNFPDRFSGHQFPNYSSELNVNALLLGDSALYLCASSHDRVGEKLFFGSGTQLSVL.

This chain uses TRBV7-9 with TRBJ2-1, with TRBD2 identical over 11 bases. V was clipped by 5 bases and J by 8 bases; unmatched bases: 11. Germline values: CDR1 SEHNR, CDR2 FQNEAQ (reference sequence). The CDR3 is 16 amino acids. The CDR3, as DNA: TGTGCCAGCAGCCCGGCGACTAGCGGGACCTTGGATGAGCAGTTCTTC. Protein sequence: CASSPATSGTLDEQFF.

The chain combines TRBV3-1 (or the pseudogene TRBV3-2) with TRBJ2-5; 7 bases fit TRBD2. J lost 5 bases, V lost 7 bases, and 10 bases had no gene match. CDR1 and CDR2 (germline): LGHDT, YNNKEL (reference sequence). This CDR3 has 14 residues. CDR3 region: CASTYRGVQETQYF. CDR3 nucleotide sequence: TGTGCCAGCACCTACCGGGGGGTTCAGGAGACCCAGTACTTC.

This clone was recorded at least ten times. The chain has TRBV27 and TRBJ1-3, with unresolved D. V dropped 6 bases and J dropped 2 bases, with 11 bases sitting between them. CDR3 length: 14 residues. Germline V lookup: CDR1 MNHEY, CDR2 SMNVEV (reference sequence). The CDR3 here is CASSGGAAGNTIYF. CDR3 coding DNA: TGTGCCAGCAGCGGTGGTGCAGCTGGAAACACCATATATTTT.

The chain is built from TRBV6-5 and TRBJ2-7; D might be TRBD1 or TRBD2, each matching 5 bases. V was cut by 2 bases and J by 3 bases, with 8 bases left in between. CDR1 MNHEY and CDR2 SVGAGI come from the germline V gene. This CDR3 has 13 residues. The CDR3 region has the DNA TGTGCCAGCAGTTACGGGGGTCACTACGAGCAGTACTTC. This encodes CASSYGGHYEQYF.

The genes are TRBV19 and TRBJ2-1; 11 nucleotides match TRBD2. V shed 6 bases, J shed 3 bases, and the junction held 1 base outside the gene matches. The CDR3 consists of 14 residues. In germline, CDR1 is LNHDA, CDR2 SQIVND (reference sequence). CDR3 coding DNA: TGTGCCAGTAGACTAGCGGGGGACTACAATGAGCAGTTCTTC. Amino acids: CASRLAGDYNEQFF.

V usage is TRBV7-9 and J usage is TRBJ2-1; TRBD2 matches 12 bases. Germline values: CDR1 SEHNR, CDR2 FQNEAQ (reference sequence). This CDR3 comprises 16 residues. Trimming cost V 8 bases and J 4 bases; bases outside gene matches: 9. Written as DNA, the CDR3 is TGTGCCAGCGAACCTCTAGCGGGAGGGTATTACAATGAGCAGTTCTTC. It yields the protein CASEPLAGGYYNEQFF.

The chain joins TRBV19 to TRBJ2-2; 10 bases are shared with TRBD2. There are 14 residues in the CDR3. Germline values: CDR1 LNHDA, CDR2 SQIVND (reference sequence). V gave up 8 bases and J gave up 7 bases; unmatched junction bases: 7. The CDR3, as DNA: TGTGCCAGTTCTGCTAGCGGGAGCGTCGGGGAGCTGTTTTTT. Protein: CASSASGSVGELFF.

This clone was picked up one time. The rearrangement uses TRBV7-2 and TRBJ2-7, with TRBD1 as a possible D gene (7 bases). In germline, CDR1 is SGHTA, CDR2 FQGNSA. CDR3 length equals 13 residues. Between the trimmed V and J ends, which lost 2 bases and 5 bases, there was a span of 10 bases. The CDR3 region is CASSLIRGDEQYF. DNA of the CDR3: TGTGCCAGCAGCTTAATCAGGGGGGACGAGCAGTACTTC. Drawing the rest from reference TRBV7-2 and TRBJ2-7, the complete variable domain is GAGVSQSPSNKVTEKGKDVELRCDPISGHTALYWYRQSLGQGLEFLIYFQGNSAPDKSGLPSDRFSAERTGGSVSTLTIQRTQQEDSAVYLCASSLIRGDEQYFGPGTRLTVT.

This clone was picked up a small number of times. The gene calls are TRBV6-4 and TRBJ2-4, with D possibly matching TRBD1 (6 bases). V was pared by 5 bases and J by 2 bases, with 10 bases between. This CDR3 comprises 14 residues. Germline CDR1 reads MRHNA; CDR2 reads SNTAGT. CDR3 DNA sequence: TGTGCCAGCAGTCCCAGGGGAACCAAAAACATTCAGTACTTC. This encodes CASSPRGTKNIQYF.

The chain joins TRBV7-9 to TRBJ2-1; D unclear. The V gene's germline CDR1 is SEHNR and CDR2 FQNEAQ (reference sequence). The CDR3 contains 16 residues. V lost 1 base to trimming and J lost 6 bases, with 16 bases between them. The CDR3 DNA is TGTGCCAGCAGCTTAGTCGTTTTGGCTAGATTCAATGAGCAGTTCTTC. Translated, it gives CASSLVVLARFNEQFF.

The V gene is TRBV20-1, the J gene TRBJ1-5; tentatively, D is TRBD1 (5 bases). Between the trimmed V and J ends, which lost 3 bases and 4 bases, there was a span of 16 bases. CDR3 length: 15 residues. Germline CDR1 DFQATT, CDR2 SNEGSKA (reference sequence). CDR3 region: CSASRTGTQNQPQHF. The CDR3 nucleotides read TGCAGTGCTAGTCGCACCGGGACGCAGAATCAGCCCCAGCATTTT.

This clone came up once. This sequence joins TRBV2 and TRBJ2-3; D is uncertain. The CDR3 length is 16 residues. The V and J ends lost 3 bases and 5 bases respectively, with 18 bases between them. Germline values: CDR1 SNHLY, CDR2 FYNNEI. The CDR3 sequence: CASSDLTHVRRDTQYF. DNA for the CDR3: TGTGCCAGCAGTGATTTGACGCACGTCCGGAGAGATACGCAGTATTTT.

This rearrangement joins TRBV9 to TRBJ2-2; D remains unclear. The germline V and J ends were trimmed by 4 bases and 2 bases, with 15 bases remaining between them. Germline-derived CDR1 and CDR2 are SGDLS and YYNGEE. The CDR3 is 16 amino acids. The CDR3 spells CASSPRRNSNTGELFF. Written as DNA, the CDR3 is TGTGCCAGCAGCCCACGCCGTAACAGTAACACCGGGGAGCTGTTTTTT.

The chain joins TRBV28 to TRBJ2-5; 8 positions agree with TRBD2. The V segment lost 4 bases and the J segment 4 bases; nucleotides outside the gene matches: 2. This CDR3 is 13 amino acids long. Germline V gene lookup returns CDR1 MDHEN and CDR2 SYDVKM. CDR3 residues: CASSSLAGETQYF. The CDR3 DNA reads TGTGCCAGCAGTTCCCTAGCGGGAGAGACCCAGTACTTC.

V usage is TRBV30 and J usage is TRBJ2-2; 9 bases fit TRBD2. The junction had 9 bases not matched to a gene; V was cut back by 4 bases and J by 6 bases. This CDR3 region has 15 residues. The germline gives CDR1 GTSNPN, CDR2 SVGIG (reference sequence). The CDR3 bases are TGTGCCTGGACGGGCCTAGCGGGAATCGCCGGGGAGCTGTTTTTT. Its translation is CAWTGLAGIAGELFF. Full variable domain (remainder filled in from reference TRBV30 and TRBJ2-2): SQTIHQWPATLVQPVGSPLSLECTVEGTSNPNLYWYRQAAGRGLQLLFYSVGIGQISSEVPQNLSASRPQDRQFILSSKKLLLSDSGFYLCAWTGLAGIAGELFFGEGSRLTVL.

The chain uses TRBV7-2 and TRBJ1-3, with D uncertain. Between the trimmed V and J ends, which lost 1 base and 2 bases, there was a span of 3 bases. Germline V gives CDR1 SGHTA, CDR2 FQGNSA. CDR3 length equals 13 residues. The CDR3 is CASSLETGNTIYF. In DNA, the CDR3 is TGTGCCAGCAGCTTAGAAACTGGAAACACCATATATTTT. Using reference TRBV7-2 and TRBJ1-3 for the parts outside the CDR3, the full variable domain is GAGVSQSPSNKVTEKGKDVELRCDPISGHTALYWYRQSLGQGLEFLIYFQGNSAPDKSGLPSDRFSAERTGGSVSTLTIQRTQQEDSAVYLCASSLETGNTIYFGEGSWLTVV.

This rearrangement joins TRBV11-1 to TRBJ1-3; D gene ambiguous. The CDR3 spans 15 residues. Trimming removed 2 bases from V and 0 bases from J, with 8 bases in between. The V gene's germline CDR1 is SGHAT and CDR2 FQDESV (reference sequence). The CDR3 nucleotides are TGTGCCAGCAGCTTAACGGGGAGCTCTGGAAACACCATATATTTT. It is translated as CASSLTGSSGNTIYF.